One sample yielded the 8 T cell receptor beta chains listed below, sequenced in a study of patients and donors after allogeneic stem cell transplantation. TCRdb processed the RT-PCR reads anew with MiXCR; each CDR3 protein has one entry. This table holds some 960,000 distinct CDR3 sequences, roughly 18% found once. Sequenced material: blood, either unsorted or a sorted T cell fraction (not recorded which). Receptor source: a human donor who was either an allogeneic HSCT recipient or a stem cell or donor lymphocyte infusion donor (not recorded which). It is not recorded whose cells these are; they may come from a transplant donor.

There are a few counts of this clonotype. This sequence joins TRBV5-1 and TRBJ2-1, with 11 bases aligning to TRBD2. Germline CDR1 is SGHRS and CDR2 is YFSETQ. V lost 4 bases to trimming and J lost 0 bases; unmatched junction nucleotides: 6. There are 17 residues in the CDR3. Written as DNA, the CDR3 is TGCGCCAGCAGCAGTACCACTAGCGGGAGCTCCTACAATGAGCAGTTCTTC. Residues: CASSSTTSGSSYNEQFF. Combining the CDR3 with reference TRBV5-1 and TRBJ2-1 gives the whole variable domain KAGVTQTPRYLIKTRGQQVTLSCSPISGHRSVSWYQQTPGQGLQFLFEYFSETQRNKGNFPGRFSGRQFSNSRSEMNVSTLELGDSALYLCASSSTTSGSSYNEQFFGPGTRLTVL.

This clonotype showed up just a few times. The chain employs TRBV6-4 and TRBJ1-5; TRBD1 matches at 8 bases. The V gene's germline CDR1 is MRHNA and CDR2 SNTAGT. The CDR3 length is 16 residues. After removal of 1 base from V and 4 bases from J, the junction contained 6 bases not matched to a gene. CDR3 sequence reads: CASSDYPTGDNQPQHF. CDR3 coding DNA: TGTGCCAGCAGTGACTACCCGACAGGGGATAATCAGCCCCAGCATTTT.

The chain is built from TRBV7-2 and TRBJ2-1, with TRBD2 as a possible D gene (6 bases). CDR1 is SGHTA, CDR2 FQGNSA, per germline. V was pared by 1 base and J by 8 bases, with 15 bases between. This CDR3 is 15 amino acids long. As DNA, the CDR3 is TGTGCCAGCAGCTTAGAGGCAGGGACTCCCTATGAGCAGTTCTTC. Protein sequence: CASSLEAGTPYEQFF.

This clonotype was seen a handful of times. V and J are TRBV27 and TRBJ2-7; a weak D match, TRBD1 (5 bases). CDR3 size: 15 residues. Trimming stripped 5 bases from V and 1 base from J, with 15 bases between. CDR1 MNHEY and CDR2 SMNVEV come from the germline V gene (reference sequence). The CDR3: CASSPRAKPSYEQYF. DNA of the CDR3: TGTGCCAGCAGTCCCAGGGCCAAACCATCCTACGAGCAGTACTTC.

This chain uses TRBV12-3 or TRBV12-4 with TRBJ2-7, with 8 bases that match TRBD1. The CDR3 totals 15 residues. V was clipped by 6 bases and J by 3 bases; unmatched bases: 10. The CDR3 bases are TGTGCCAGCAGCCCAGGACAGGGCGCGGGCTACGAGCAGTACTTC. Translating gives CASSPGQGAGYEQYF.

V is TRBV7-6 and J is TRBJ2-7; 10 bases align to TRBD2. The length of the CDR3 is 14 residues. Trimming cost V 3 bases and J 6 bases; bases outside gene matches: 5. Germline loops: CDR1 SGHVS, CDR2 FNYEAQ. This CDR3 is CASSFPGTSAEQYF. CDR3 bases: TGTGCCAGCAGCTTCCCCGGGACTAGCGCCGAGCAGTACTTC.

The rearrangement uses TRBV7-9 and TRBJ2-2; 12 bases are a match to TRBD2. Germline CDR1 SEHNR, CDR2 FQNEAQ (reference sequence). This CDR3 contains 16 residues. V trimming: 5 bases; J trimming: 4 bases; junction bases outside the gene matches: 5. The CDR3 reads CASSMTSGRGTGELFF. The DNA of the CDR3 is TGTGCCAGCAGCATGACTAGCGGGAGAGGCACCGGGGAGCTGTTTTTT. Using reference TRBV7-9 and TRBJ2-2 for the parts outside the CDR3, the full variable domain is DTGVSQNPRHKITKRGQNVTFRCDPISEHNRLYWYRQTLGQGPEFLTYFQNEAQLEKSRLLSDRFSAERPKGSFSTLEIQRTEQGDSAMYLCASSMTSGRGTGELFFGEGSRLTVL.

The DNA for the CDR3 is TGCGCCAGCACGTACGGGAGAGAGGGTGTGGATACGCAGTATTTT. The encoded protein is CASTYGREGVDTQYF. This sequence joins TRBV4-1 and TRBJ2-3; tentatively, D is TRBD2 (6 bases). CDR1 MGHRA and CDR2 YSYEKL come from the germline V gene. Trimming took 7 bases from V and 6 from J, leaving 20 bases between them. The CDR3 has 15 amino acids.